The TCR beta chain described here comes from a study of shared clonotypes between healthy human individuals. Study as a whole: The donor group consisted of two women and a few men, aged 18 to 49. For every donor, three CD4 naive, three CD4 memory, two CD8 naive and one CD8 memory plates were used. Study findings and constraints: Naive subsets tended to show greater estimated richness than memory subsets.

Data came from immunoSEQ multiplex PCR; TCRdb stores just in-frame clones and leaves some out. The repertoire holds some 320,000 clones, with around 86% as singletons. CD8 memory merged CD45RO+ with CCR7-negative CD45RA+ TemRA cells. As for this clone: As yet, its antigen is unknown.

Trimming removed 0 bases at V and 4 bases at J, with 18 bases between. The CDR3 spans 17 residues. From germline, CDR1 is MGHRA and CDR2 YSYEKL. This TCR came from a man aged 18 to 35 in good health. Specimen: memory CD8+ T cells sorted from blood. Subset in this sample: CD45RO+ cells pooled with CCR7-negative TemRA cells. The chain is built from TRBV4-1 and TRBJ1-2; TRBD1 is a possible D gene (6 bases). The CDR3 DNA reads TGCGCCAGCAGCCAAGAGCTGGGGACGGGGGGCCTCTATGGCTACACCTTC. Protein sequence: CASSQELGTGGLYGYTF.